The rows below give T cell receptor beta chains drawn from one sample of a study of blood T cell repertoires in COVID-19. Produced via immunoSEQ multiplex PCR; TCRdb's table is partial and in-frame only. The sample has about 400,000 clones; roughly 88% are singletons. Sample: PBMCs or T cells enriched from blood (not recorded which). The receptors stem from a woman aged 40-49 years with acute COVID-19. The CDR3 runs from the conserved cysteine through the conserved F or W. Fields, in order: CDR3 DNA, CDR3 protein, D gene, V gene, J gene, clone size. The D gene is left open where the match is weak. A row's size may be missing; if present it is once, few, many or a size class.

CDR3 DNA: TGTGCCAGCAGTGCAACCTCAGGGTTCTTCTTCTATGGCTACACCTTC
CDR3 protein: CASSATSGFFFYGYTF
D gene: NA
V gene: TRBV6-1
J gene: TRBJ1-2
clone size: NA

CDR3 DNA: TGTGCCACCAGTGACCCCAGGGGGTACGAGACCCAGTACTTC
CDR3 protein: CATSDPRGYETQYF
D gene: TRBD1
V gene: TRBV24-1
J gene: TRBJ2-5
clone size: NA

CDR3 DNA: TGTGCCACCAGCAGACTTGGACAGTTTGATTATGGCTACACCTTC
CDR3 protein: CATSRLGQFDYGYTF
D gene: NA
V gene: TRBV15
J gene: TRBJ1-2
clone size: NA

CDR3 DNA: TGCGCCAGCACAGACAGGGGGCGATGGGGACCTGAAGCTTTCTTT
CDR3 protein: CASTDRGRWGPEAFF
D gene: TRBD1
V gene: TRBV10-2
J gene: TRBJ1-1
clone size: NA

CDR3 DNA: TGTGCCAGCAGTGAGTCTAGCGGTCGGCAGTTCTTC
CDR3 protein: CASSESSGRQFF
D gene: TRBD2
V gene: TRBV2
J gene: TRBJ2-1
clone size: NA

CDR3 DNA: TGTGCCTGGAGTATGACGGGGGTCTTTACGCAGTATTTT
CDR3 protein: CAWSMTGVFTQYF
D gene: NA
V gene: TRBV30
J gene: TRBJ2-3
clone size: NA

CDR3 DNA: TGTGCCAGCTCACCCGAGACAGGGGACGGCTACACCTTC
CDR3 protein: CASSPETGDGYTF
D gene: TRBD1
V gene: TRBV18
J gene: TRBJ1-2
clone size: NA

CDR3 DNA: TGTGCCAGTAGTATGGGTGAAGGGGCCTACGAGCAGTACTTC
CDR3 protein: CASSMGEGAYEQYF
D gene: NA
V gene: TRBV19
J gene: TRBJ2-7
clone size: NA

CDR3 DNA: TGTGCCAGCAGCAGGGACAGCCTTAATTCACCCCTCCACTTT
CDR3 protein: CASSRDSLNSPLHF
D gene: TRBD1
V gene: TRBV7-9
J gene: TRBJ1-6
clone size: NA

CDR3 DNA: TGTGCCTGGAGTGTACCTCGCGGCAATCAGCCCCAGCATTTT
CDR3 protein: CAWSVPRGNQPQHF
D gene: NA
V gene: TRBV30
J gene: TRBJ1-5
clone size: NA

CDR3 DNA: TGCGCCAGCAGCCAAACTCGCGGGACAGGGTACAATGAGCAGTTCTTC
CDR3 protein: CASSQTRGTGYNEQFF
D gene: TRBD1
V gene: TRBV5-1
J gene: TRBJ2-1
clone size: few

CDR3 DNA: TGTGCCAGTAGTGGGACAGGAGGAATCGAGCAGTACTTC
CDR3 protein: CASSGTGGIEQYF
D gene: TRBD1
V gene: TRBV19
J gene: TRBJ2-7
clone size: NA

CDR3 DNA: TGTGCCAGTAGTATTGGAGGGACGACGTTTGCTAGCACAGATACGCAGTATTTT
CDR3 protein: CASSIGGTTFASTDTQYF
D gene: NA
V gene: TRBV19
J gene: TRBJ2-3
clone size: once

CDR3 DNA: TGTGCCAGCAGCTTTGGGACAGGGAAGAACACTGAAGCTTTCTTT
CDR3 protein: CASSFGTGKNTEAFF
D gene: TRBD1
V gene: TRBV5-5
J gene: TRBJ1-1
clone size: NA

CDR3 DNA: TGTGCCAGCAGCTCCGACAGGGTAACTTTCTTT
CDR3 protein: CASSSDRVTFF
D gene: TRBD1
V gene: TRBV5-5
J gene: TRBJ1-1
clone size: NA

CDR3 DNA: TGTGCCAGCAGCTTGGTTTCCAGGGAAGAGACCCAGTACTTC
CDR3 protein: CASSLVSREETQYF
D gene: NA
V gene: TRBV5-4
J gene: TRBJ2-5
clone size: NA

CDR3 DNA: TGTGCCAGCAGCCCCGAGAGGGCCAGAGCGGGCTACACCTTC
CDR3 protein: CASSPERARAGYTF
D gene: NA
V gene: TRBV6-4
J gene: TRBJ1-2
clone size: NA

CDR3 DNA: TGCGCCAGCAGCCAAGAAATTAGAGTGATCGAGGGTGGCTACACCTTC
CDR3 protein: CASSQEIRVIEGGYTF
D gene: NA
V gene: TRBV4-1
J gene: TRBJ1-2
clone size: NA

CDR3 DNA: TGTGCCAGCTCACCACTTACCCAGGGGACCGATACGCAGTATTTT
CDR3 protein: CASSPLTQGTDTQYF
D gene: NA
V gene: TRBV18
J gene: TRBJ2-3
clone size: NA

CDR3 DNA: TGTGCCAGCAGCGTAGCAGGAAACAGCTTCTATGGCTACACCTTC
CDR3 protein: CASSVAGNSFYGYTF
D gene: NA
V gene: TRBV9
J gene: TRBJ1-2
clone size: once

CDR3 DNA: TGTGCCTGGAGACCGGGCAGGGGGCATGGCTACACCTTC
CDR3 protein: CAWRPGRGHGYTF
D gene: TRBD1
V gene: TRBV30
J gene: TRBJ1-2
clone size: once

CDR3 DNA: TGCGCCAGCAGCTTGGCCCCAGGACAAGAGACCCAGTACTTC
CDR3 protein: CASSLAPGQETQYF
D gene: NA
V gene: TRBV5-1
J gene: TRBJ2-5
clone size: NA

CDR3 DNA: TGCGCCAGCAGCTTGGTACAAGGACAGCCCTATGGCTACACCTTC
CDR3 protein: CASSLVQGQPYGYTF
D gene: NA
V gene: TRBV5-1
J gene: TRBJ1-2
clone size: NA

CDR3 DNA: TGTGCCAGCAGCTTGAGGACAGGGCGATCAGGAGAGCAGTTCTTC
CDR3 protein: CASSLRTGRSGEQFF
D gene: TRBD1
V gene: TRBV7-9
J gene: TRBJ2-1
clone size: NA

CDR3 DNA: TGTGCCAGCAGCTGGATTAGCGGGGGTGCCTACAATGAGCAGTTCTTC
CDR3 protein: CASSWISGGAYNEQFF
D gene: TRBD2
V gene: TRBV5-6
J gene: TRBJ2-1
clone size: NA

CDR3 DNA: TGTGCCAGCCGTTCTCGCGGGACCCAGTACTTC
CDR3 protein: CASRSRGTQYF
D gene: NA
V gene: TRBV6-5
J gene: TRBJ2-5
clone size: NA

CDR3 DNA: TGTGCCAGCAGCCTGGGACAGTATAATTCACCCCTCCACTTT
CDR3 protein: CASSLGQYNSPLHF
D gene: TRBD1
V gene: TRBV25-1
J gene: TRBJ1-6
clone size: NA

CDR3 DNA: TGTGCCAGCAGCTTAGTCGACGAGCAGTACTTC
CDR3 protein: CASSLVDEQYF
D gene: NA
V gene: TRBV7-9
J gene: TRBJ2-7
clone size: NA

CDR3 DNA: TGCGCCAGCAGCTCGACAGTGAGCACCGGGGAGCTGTTTTTT
CDR3 protein: CASSSTVSTGELFF
D gene: NA
V gene: TRBV5-1
J gene: TRBJ2-2
clone size: NA

CDR3 DNA: TGTGCCAGCAGTGAAGGGAGAACGTTCTATAGCAATCAGCCCCAGCATTTT
CDR3 protein: CASSEGRTFYSNQPQHF
D gene: NA
V gene: TRBV6-1
J gene: TRBJ1-5
clone size: NA

CDR3 DNA: TGTGCCAGCAGCTCCCGCGGACAGGGGGCGGCTGAAGCTTTCTTT
CDR3 protein: CASSSRGQGAAEAFF
D gene: TRBD1
V gene: TRBV7-9
J gene: TRBJ1-1
clone size: NA

CDR3 DNA: TGTTCGGGACTAACCACAGATACGCAGTATTTT
CDR3 protein: CSGLTTDTQYF
D gene: TRBD2
V gene: TRBV20-1
J gene: TRBJ2-3
clone size: once

CDR3 DNA: TGTGCCAGCAACGGAGGGGGGGCAGGGCAAGAGACCCAGTACTTC
CDR3 protein: CASNGGGAGQETQYF
D gene: NA
V gene: TRBV2
J gene: TRBJ2-5
clone size: NA

CDR3 DNA: TGTGCCTGGAGTCCCTTAGGGGACAGGGGGCGAGAGCAGTACTTC
CDR3 protein: CAWSPLGDRGREQYF
D gene: TRBD1
V gene: TRBV30
J gene: TRBJ2-7
clone size: NA

CDR3 DNA: TGCAGTGCTCTCAGGGCCACGGGAGCTTTCTTT
CDR3 protein: CSALRATGAFF
D gene: NA
V gene: TRBV20-1
J gene: TRBJ1-1
clone size: NA

CDR3 DNA: TGTGCCAGCAGCCCCCGCTTATGGGGCAATGGTGCGCAGTATTTT
CDR3 protein: CASSPRLWGNGAQYF
D gene: NA
V gene: TRBV11-2
J gene: TRBJ2-3
clone size: NA

CDR3 DNA: TGTGCCAGCAGCTTGACAGGGGGCGGCTCATCCGGGGAGCTGTTTTTT
CDR3 protein: CASSLTGGGSSGELFF
D gene: TRBD1
V gene: TRBV5-6
J gene: TRBJ2-2
clone size: NA

CDR3 DNA: TGTGCCAGTAAGAATAGAGGGTCTAGCGGGGTAAGCACAGATACGCAGTATTTT
CDR3 protein: CASKNRGSSGVSTDTQYF
D gene: TRBD2
V gene: TRBV19
J gene: TRBJ2-3
clone size: NA

CDR3 DNA: TGTGCCAGCAGTGAGGACACCTCAAACACTGAAGCTTTCTTT
CDR3 protein: CASSEDTSNTEAFF
D gene: NA
V gene: TRBV25-1
J gene: TRBJ1-1
clone size: NA

CDR3 DNA: TGTGCCAGCACCCGACAGGGCATTACTGAAGCTTTCTTT
CDR3 protein: CASTRQGITEAFF
D gene: TRBD1
V gene: TRBV3-1/TRBV3-2
J gene: TRBJ1-1
clone size: NA

CDR3 DNA: TGTGCCAGTAGTACTCAGGGGAACGAGCAGTACTTC
CDR3 protein: CASSTQGNEQYF
D gene: NA
V gene: TRBV19
J gene: TRBJ2-7
clone size: NA

CDR3 DNA: TGTGCCAGCAGTTCCACTGGACAGGGGTACTATGGCTACACCTTC
CDR3 protein: CASSSTGQGYYGYTF
D gene: TRBD1
V gene: TRBV27
J gene: TRBJ1-2
clone size: NA

CDR3 DNA: TGTGCCAGCAGCCCCGTTCGTAATGAGCAGTTCTTC
CDR3 protein: CASSPVRNEQFF
D gene: NA
V gene: TRBV11-2
J gene: TRBJ2-1
clone size: NA

CDR3 DNA: TGTGCCTGGAGTGTAATTAGCGGGGGGTTTTATGAGCAGTTCTTC
CDR3 protein: CAWSVISGGFYEQFF
D gene: TRBD2
V gene: TRBV30
J gene: TRBJ2-1
clone size: few